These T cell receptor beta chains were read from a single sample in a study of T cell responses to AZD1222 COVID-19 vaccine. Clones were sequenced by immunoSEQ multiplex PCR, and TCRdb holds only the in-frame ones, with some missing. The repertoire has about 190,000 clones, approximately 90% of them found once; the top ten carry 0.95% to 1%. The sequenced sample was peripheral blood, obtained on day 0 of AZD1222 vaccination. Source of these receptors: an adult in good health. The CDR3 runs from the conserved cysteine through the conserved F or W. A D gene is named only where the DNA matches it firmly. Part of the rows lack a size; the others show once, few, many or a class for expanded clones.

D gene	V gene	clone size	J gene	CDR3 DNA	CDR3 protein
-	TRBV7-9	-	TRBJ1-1	TGTGCCAGCATTAGGACAGCCGACACTGAAGCTTTCTTT	CASIRTADTEAFF
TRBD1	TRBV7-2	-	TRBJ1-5	TGTGCCAGCAGCTTAAGATCAGGGGGCGGGGAGCCCCAGCATTTT	CASSLRSGGGEPQHF
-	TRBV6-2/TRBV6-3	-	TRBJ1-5	TGTGCCAGCAGTTCCCCAGCCTACAATCAGCCCCAGCATTTT	CASSSPAYNQPQHF
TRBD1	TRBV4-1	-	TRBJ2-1	TGCGCCAGCAGCCATCGAAACTTCCGGGACAGGGGCGGGGATGAGCAGTTCTTC	CASSHRNFRDRGGDEQFF
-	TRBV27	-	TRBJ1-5	TGTGCCAGCAGTTTTGATAATAGCAATCAGCCCCAGCATTTT	CASSFDNSNQPQHF
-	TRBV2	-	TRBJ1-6	TGTGCCAGCAGTGAAGGGGGGCGTAGGGTTGACTCACCCCTCCACTTT	CASSEGGRRVDSPLHF
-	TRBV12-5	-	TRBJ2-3	TGTGCTAGTGGTTTGGGGGACTCGACCCTCACAGATACGCAGTATTTT	CASGLGDSTLTDTQYF
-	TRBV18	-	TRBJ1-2	TGTGCCAGCTCACCACCCGCCAGGTCTAACTATGGCTACACCTTC	CASSPPARSNYGYTF
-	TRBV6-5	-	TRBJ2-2	TGTGCCAGCAGTTACGGGGAGTACACCGGGGAGCTGTTTTTT	CASSYGEYTGELFF
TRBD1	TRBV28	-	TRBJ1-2	TGTGCCAGCAGTCCGCCCGGACAGGGGGCTAATGGCTACACCTTC	CASSPPGQGANGYTF
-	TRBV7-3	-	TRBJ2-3	TGTGCCAGCAGGCGGGACCCAACTGACCCCACAGATACGCAGTATTTT	CASRRDPTDPTDTQYF
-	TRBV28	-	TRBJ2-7	TGTGCCAGCAGTTTTTTACGTGTCTCCTACGAGCAGTACTTC	CASSFLRVSYEQYF
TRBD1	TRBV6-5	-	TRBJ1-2	TGTGCCAGCAGTAAAACAGGGGGCAGCTACACCTTC	CASSKTGGSYTF
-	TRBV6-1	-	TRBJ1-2	TGTGCCAGCAGTGAGGTTGGGGGACGCGGCTACACCTTC	CASSEVGGRGYTF
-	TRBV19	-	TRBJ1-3	TGTGCCAGTAGTCAGGGAACAGGACACTCTGGAAACACCATATATTTT	CASSQGTGHSGNTIYF
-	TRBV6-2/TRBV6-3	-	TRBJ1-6	TGTGCCAGCAGTTACCAAGGACATTCACCCCTCCACTTT	CASSYQGHSPLHF
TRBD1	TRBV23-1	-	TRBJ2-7	TGCGCCAGCAGTCACCCCAAGGAGGGACAGGGGGAATACGAGCAGTACTTC	CASSHPKEGQGEYEQYF
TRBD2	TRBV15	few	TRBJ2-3	TGTGCCACCAGCAGAGGAATCGGGGGGAGCACAGATACGCAGTATTTT	CATSRGIGGSTDTQYF
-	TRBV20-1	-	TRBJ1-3	TGCAGTGCTAGTTCAGGGGACACCATATATTTT	CSASSGDTIYF
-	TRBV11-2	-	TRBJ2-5	TGTGCCAGCAGCCCCACAGGAGGATGGGAGACCCAGTACTTC	CASSPTGGWETQYF
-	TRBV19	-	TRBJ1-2	TGTGCCAGTAGTATAGGAGGAGTTAACTATGGCTACACCTTC	CASSIGGVNYGYTF
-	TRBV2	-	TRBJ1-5	TGTGCCAGCAGTGAAGAGGACAGCCTTAGGAGGCATTTT	CASSEEDSLRRHF
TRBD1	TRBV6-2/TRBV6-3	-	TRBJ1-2	TGTGCCAGCAGTCCGTGGCAAGGGACAGGGAGGAATTGGCGTGGCTACACCTTC	CASSPWQGTGRNWRGYTF
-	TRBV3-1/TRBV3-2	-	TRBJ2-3	TGTGCCAGCAGCGAAATGATTGCCCGTCCAGATACGCAGTATTTT	CASSEMIARPDTQYF
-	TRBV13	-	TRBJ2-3	TGTGCCAGCAGCTCATATGAGGTAGATACGCAGTATTTT	CASSSYEVDTQYF
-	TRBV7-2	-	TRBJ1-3	TGTGCCAGCAGCCTTTACAGAGAGTTTGTTAGAAACACCATATATTTT	CASSLYREFVRNTIYF
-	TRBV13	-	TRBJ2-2	TGTGCCACGATTGCTAACACCGGGGAGCTGTTTTTT	CATIANTGELFF
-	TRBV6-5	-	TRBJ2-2	TGTGCCAGCAGGAAAAACAGGGACACCGGGGAGCTGTTTTTT	CASRKNRDTGELFF
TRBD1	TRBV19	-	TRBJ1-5	TGTGCCAGTGGGGACAGGAGCAATCAGCCCCAGCATTTT	CASGDRSNQPQHF
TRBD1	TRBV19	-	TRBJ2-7	TGTGCCAGTAGTATACAAACAGGGGTGTCCTACGAGCAGTACTTC	CASSIQTGVSYEQYF
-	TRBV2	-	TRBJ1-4	TGTGCCAGCAGAGAGAAGGCAACTAATGAAAAACTGTTTTTT	CASREKATNEKLFF
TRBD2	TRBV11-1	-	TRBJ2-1	TGTGCCAGCAGCTACGGACTAGCGGCTAACAATGAGCAGTTCTTC	CASSYGLAANNEQFF
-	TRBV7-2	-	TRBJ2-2	TGTGCCAGCAGCTTTGCGGAACGGGCCGGGGAGCTGTTTTTT	CASSFAERAGELFF
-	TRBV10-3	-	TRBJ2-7	TGTGCCATCAGCGGGGGTTACGGTTCCTACGAGCAGTACTTC	CAISGGYGSYEQYF
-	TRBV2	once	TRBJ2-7	TGTGCCAGCAGGAGGGAAGGGTTAAGCTCCTACGAGCAGTACTTC	CASRREGLSSYEQYF
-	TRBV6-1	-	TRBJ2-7	TGTGCCAGCAGTGAATCGGGTGGCGAGCAGTACTTC	CASSESGGEQYF
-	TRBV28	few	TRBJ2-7	TGTGCCAGCAGTTCAAACAGGGATATGTCCTTC	CASSSNRDMSF
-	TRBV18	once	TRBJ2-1	TGTGCCAGCTCACCACCGGTTACAGGAGGAAATGAGCAGTTCTTC	CASSPPVTGGNEQFF